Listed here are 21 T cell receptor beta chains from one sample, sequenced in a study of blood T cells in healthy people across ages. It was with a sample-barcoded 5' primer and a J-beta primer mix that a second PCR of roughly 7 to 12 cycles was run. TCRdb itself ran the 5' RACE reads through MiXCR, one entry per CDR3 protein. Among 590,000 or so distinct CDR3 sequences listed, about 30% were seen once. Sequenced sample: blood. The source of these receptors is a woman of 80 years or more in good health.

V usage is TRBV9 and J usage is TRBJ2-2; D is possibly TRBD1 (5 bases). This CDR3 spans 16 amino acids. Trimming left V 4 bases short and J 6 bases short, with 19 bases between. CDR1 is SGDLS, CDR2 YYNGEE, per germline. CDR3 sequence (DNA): TGTGCCAGCAGCCCGCAGGGTCGAGTAAGTTCCGGGGAGCTGTTTTTT. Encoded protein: CASSPQGRVSSGELFF.

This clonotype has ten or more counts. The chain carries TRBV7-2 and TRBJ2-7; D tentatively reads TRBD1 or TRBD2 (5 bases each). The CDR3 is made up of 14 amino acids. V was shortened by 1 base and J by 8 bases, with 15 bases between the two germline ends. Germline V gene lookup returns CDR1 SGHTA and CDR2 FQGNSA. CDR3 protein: CASSLDGAASKQYF. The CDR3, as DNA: TGTGCCAGCAGCTTAGACGGGGCCGCTTCCAAGCAGTACTTC.

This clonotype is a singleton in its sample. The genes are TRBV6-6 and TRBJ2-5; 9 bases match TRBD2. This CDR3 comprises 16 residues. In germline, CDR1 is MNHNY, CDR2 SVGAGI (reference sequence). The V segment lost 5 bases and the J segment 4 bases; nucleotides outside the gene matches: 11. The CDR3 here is CASSPPSGARSETQYF. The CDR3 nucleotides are TGTGCCAGCAGTCCCCCTAGCGGGGCCCGGTCAGAGACCCAGTACTTC.

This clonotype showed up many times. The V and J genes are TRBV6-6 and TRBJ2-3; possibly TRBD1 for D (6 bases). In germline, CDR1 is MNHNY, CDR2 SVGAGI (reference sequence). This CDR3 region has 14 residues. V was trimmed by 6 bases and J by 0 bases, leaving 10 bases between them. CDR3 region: CASRRTASTDTQYF. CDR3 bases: TGTGCCAGCAGAAGGACAGCCAGCACAGATACGCAGTATTTT.

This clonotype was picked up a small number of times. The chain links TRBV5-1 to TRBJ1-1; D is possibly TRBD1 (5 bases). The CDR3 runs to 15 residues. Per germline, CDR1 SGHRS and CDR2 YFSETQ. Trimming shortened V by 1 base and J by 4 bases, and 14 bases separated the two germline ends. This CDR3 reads CASSLLSREGTEAFF. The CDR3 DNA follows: TGCGCCAGCAGCTTGTTGTCCAGGGAGGGCACTGAAGCTTTCTTT.

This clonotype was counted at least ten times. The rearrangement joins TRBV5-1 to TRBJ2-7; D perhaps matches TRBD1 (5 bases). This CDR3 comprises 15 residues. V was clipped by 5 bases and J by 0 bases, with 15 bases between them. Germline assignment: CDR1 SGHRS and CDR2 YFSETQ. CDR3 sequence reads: CASRPTDSPSYEQYF. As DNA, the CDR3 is TGCGCCAGCAGACCCACTGACAGTCCCTCCTACGAGCAGTACTTC.

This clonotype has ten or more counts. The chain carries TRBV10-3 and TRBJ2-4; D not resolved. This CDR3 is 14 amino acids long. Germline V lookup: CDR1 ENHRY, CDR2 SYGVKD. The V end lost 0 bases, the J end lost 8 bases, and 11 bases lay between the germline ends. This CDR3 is CAISESLGFDIQYF. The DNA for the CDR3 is TGTGCCATCAGTGAGTCCTTGGGGTTCGACATTCAGTACTTC.

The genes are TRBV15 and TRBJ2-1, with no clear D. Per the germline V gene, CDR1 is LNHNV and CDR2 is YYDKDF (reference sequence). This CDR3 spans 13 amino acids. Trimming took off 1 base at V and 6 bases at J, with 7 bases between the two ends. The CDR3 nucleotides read TGTGCCACCAGCAGAGGCGAGAGCAATGAGCAGTTCTTC. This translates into CATSRGESNEQFF.

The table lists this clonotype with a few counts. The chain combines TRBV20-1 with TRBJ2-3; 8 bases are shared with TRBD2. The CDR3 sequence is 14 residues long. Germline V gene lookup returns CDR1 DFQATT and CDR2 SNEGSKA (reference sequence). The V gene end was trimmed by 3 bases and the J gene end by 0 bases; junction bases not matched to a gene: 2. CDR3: CSARGLGSTDTQYF. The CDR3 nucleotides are TGCAGTGCTAGGGGACTAGGTAGCACAGATACGCAGTATTTT.

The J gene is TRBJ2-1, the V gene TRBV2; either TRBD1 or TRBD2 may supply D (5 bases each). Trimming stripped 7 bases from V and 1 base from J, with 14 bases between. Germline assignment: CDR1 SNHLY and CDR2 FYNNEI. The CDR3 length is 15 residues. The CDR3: CASIRGLASYNEQFF. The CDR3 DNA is TGTGCCAGCATTAGGGGCCTAGCATCCTACAATGAGCAGTTCTTC.

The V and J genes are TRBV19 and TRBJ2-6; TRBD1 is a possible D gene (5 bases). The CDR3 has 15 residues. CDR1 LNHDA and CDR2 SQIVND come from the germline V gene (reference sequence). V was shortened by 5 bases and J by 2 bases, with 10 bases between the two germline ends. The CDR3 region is CASSRPQAGANVLTF. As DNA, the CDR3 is TGTGCCAGTAGTCGCCCACAGGCTGGGGCCAACGTCCTGACTTTC.

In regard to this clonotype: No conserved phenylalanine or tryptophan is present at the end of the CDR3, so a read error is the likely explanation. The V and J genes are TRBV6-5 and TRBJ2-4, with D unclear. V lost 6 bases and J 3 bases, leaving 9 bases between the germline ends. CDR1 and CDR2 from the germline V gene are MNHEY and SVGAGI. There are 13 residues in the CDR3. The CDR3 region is CASSLSNKNIQYC. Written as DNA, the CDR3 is TGTGCCAGCAGCCTCAGTAACAAAAACATTCAGTACTGC.

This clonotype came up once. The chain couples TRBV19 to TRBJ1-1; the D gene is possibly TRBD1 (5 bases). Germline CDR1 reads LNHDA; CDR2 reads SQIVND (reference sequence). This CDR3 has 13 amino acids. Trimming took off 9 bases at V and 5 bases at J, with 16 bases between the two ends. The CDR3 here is CASSRERGTEAFF. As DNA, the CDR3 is TGTGCCAGCAGCAGGGAAAGGGGTACTGAAGCTTTCTTT.

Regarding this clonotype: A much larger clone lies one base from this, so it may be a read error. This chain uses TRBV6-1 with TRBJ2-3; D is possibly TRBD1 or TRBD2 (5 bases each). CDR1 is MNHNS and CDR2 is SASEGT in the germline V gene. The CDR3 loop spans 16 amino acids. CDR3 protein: CASSRGMTTQTDTRYF. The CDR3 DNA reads TGTGCCAGCAGCCGGGGTATGACCACTCAGACAGATACGCGGTATTTT.

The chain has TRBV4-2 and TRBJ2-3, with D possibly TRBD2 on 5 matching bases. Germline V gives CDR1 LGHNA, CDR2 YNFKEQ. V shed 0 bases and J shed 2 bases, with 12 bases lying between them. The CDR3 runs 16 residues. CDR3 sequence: CASSQESYGVTDTQYF. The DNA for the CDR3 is TGTGCCAGCAGCCAAGAAAGTTACGGGGTCACAGATACGCAGTATTTT.

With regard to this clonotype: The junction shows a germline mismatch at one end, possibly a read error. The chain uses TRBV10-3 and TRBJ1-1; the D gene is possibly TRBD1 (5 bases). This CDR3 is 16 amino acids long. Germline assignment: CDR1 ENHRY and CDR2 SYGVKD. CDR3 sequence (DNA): TGTGCCGTCAGTGAGTCTTCGGGCAGGGCGAACGCTGAAGCTTTCTTT. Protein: CAVSESSGRANAEAFF.

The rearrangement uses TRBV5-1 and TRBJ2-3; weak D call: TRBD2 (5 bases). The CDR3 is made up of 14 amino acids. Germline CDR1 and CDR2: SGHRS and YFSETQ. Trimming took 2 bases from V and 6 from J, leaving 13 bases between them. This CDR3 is CASSFWTFDDTQYF. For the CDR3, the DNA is TGCGCCAGCAGCTTCTGGACTTTCGACGATACGCAGTATTTT.

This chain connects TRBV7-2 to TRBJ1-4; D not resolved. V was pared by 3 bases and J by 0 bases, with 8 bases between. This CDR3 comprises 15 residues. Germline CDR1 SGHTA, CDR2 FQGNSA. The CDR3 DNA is TGTGCCAGCAGCTTCTGGCCGGCAACTAATGAAAAACTGTTTTTT. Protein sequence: CASSFWPATNEKLFF.

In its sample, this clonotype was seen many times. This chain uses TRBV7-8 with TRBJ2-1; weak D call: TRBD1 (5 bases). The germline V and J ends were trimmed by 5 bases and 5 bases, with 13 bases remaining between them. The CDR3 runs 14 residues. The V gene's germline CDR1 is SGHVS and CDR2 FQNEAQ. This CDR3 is CASSLPSTDNEQFF. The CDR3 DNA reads TGTGCCAGCAGCCTACCATCGACAGACAATGAGCAGTTCTTC.

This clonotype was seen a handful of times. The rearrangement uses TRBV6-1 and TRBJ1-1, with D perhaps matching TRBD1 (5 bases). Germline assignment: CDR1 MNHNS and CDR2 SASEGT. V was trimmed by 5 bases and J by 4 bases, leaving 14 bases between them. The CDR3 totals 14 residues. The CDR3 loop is CASSPGGEPTEAFF. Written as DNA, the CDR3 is TGTGCCAGCAGTCCGGGGGGGGAACCCACTGAAGCTTTCTTT.

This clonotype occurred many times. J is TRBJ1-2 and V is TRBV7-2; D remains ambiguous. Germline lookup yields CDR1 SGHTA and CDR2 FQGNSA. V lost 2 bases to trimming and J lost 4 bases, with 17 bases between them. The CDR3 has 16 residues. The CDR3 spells CASSLTLLAASYGYTF. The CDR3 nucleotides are TGTGCCAGCAGCTTAACCCTACTCGCCGCTAGCTATGGCTACACCTTC.